Each of the 30 T cell receptor beta chains below was sequenced from the same sample in a study of blood T cells in healthy people across ages (dated by TCRdb to the mid-2010s). Library prep was done by 5' RACE. The sequencer was an Illumina HiSeq 2500. A second about 7 to 11 cycle PCR used a sample-barcoded 5' primer and a J-beta primer mix. TCRdb trimmed public reads at Q25 via fastp, called clones via MiXCR and kept in-frame beta chains. A single entry per CDR3 protein holds the most common genes and DNA from its merged rows. This sample has 800,000 to 1,300,000 distinct CDR3 sequences in its table, and under 30% of those were observed once. The top ten hold around 0.75% of the sample. These data were likewise used in another study, on T cells of mothers and their children.

Sequences were obtained from blood. The source of these receptors is a girl aged 2 to 9 in good health.

The genes are TRBV6-2 or TRBV6-3 and TRBJ1-1; no definite D call. The CDR3 runs to 12 residues. The germline CDR1 and CDR2 sequences are MNHEY and SVGEGT. V was trimmed by 5 bases and J by 5 bases, leaving 9 bases between them. The CDR3 loop reads CASSIQQTEAFF. Here the CDR3 DNA reads TGTGCCAGCAGTATCCAGCAAACTGAAGCTTTCTTT.

The sample holds many counts of this clonotype. The DNA of the CDR3 is TGTGCCAGCAGTTTTAGCGGGCCCTACGAGCAGTACTTC. Its protein is CASSFSGPYEQYF. The chain employs TRBV12-3 or TRBV12-4 and TRBJ2-7, with 7 bases identical to TRBD2. The CDR3 is 13 amino acids. Trimming removed 3 bases from V and 2 bases from J; junction bases left unmatched: 1.

Regarding this clonotype: The junction does not match germline at one end; this may be a read error. The rearrangement uses TRBV11-1 and TRBJ1-4; tentative D call: TRBD1 (5 bases). Germline V gene data show CDR1 as SGHAT and CDR2 as FQDESV (reference sequence). CDR3 length: 14 amino acids. This chain's CDR3 is CASSLGQGEEKPFF. The CDR3 coding sequence is TGTGCCAGCAGCTTGGGTCAGGGAGAAGAAAAACCGTTTTTT. The whole variable domain, filled in from reference TRBV11-1 and TRBJ1-4, reads EAEVAQSPRYKITEKSQAVAFWCDPISGHATLYWYRQILGQGPELLVQFQDESVVDDSQLPKDRFSAERLKGVDSTLKIQPAELGDSAMYLCASSLGQGEEKPFFGSGTQLSVL.

This clonotype turned up a few times. This chain connects TRBV28 to TRBJ2-3, with D unclear. In germline, CDR1 is MDHEN, CDR2 SYDVKM. The V end lost 1 base, the J end lost 4 bases, and 12 bases lay between the germline ends. This CDR3 spans 15 amino acids. The CDR3 sequence: CASSLYNSPSDTQYF. CDR3 DNA: TGTGCCAGCAGTTTATATAATTCCCCCTCAGATACGCAGTATTTT.

This clonotype was seen a handful of times. V is TRBV18 and J is TRBJ1-4, with 8 bases identical to TRBD1. Losses at the gene ends were 4 bases for V and 8 bases for J; bases not matched to a gene: 3. CDR1 is KGHSH and CDR2 is LQKENI in the germline V gene. There are 13 residues in the CDR3. Here the CDR3 DNA reads TGTGCCAGCTCACAGGGACAGGAAGAAAAACTGTTTTTT. It yields the protein CASSQGQEEKLFF.

V is TRBV27 and J is TRBJ1-5; D not resolved. CDR1 is MNHEY and CDR2 is SMNVEV in the germline V gene (reference sequence). The CDR3 loop spans 14 amino acids. Between the trimmed V and J ends, which lost 5 bases and 7 bases, there was a span of 15 bases. The CDR3 sequence: CASSPAGEMQPQHF. The DNA for the CDR3 is TGTGCCAGCAGTCCTGCGGGTGAGATGCAGCCCCAGCATTTT.

The chain carries TRBV15 and TRBJ1-2; 7 nucleotides align to TRBD1. Trimming at V came to 0 bases and at J to 4 bases, leaving 14 bases not matched to a gene. Looked up from germline, CDR1 is LNHNV and CDR2 is YYDKDF (reference sequence). The CDR3 totals 18 residues. CDR3 sequence reads: CATSRDSPGGPLFYGYTF. CDR3 sequence (DNA): TGTGCCACCAGCAGAGATAGCCCAGGGGGGCCCCTCTTCTATGGCTACACCTTC.

This clonotype has a handful of counts. The genes are TRBV9 and TRBJ1-1; D gene unclear. The CDR3 has 14 amino acids. V shed 1 base and J shed 2 bases, with 9 bases lying between them. Germline assignment: CDR1 SGDLS and CDR2 YYNGEE. In nucleotides, the CDR3 is TGTGCCAGCAGCGTAAGACCCCTTAACACTGAAGCTTTCTTT. This gives the protein CASSVRPLNTEAFF.

This chain uses TRBV29-1 with TRBJ2-1; the match to TRBD1 covers 11 bases. The germline CDR1 and CDR2 sequences are SQVTM and ANQGSEA. With 7 bases clipped from V and 6 bases from J, the junction kept 11 bases outside the gene matches. This CDR3 has 15 residues. CDR3 in DNA: TGCAGCGCCTCCCGTGGACAGGGGGCTAGCAATGAGCAGTTCTTC. It is translated as CSASRGQGASNEQFF.

This clonotype has a handful of counts. A junction end diverges from the germline sequence, so it may reflect a read error. This chain joins TRBV29-1 and TRBJ2-4, with D unclear. The CDR3 totals 12 residues. Germline V gives CDR1 SQVTM, CDR2 ANQGSEA. The CDR3 spells CSVEATKNIQYF. The CDR3 DNA sequence: TGCAGCGTTGAAGCTACCAAGAACATTCAGTACTTC.

The rearrangement uses TRBV10-3 and TRBJ2-7; TRBD1 agrees at 10 bases. Germline lookup yields CDR1 ENHRY and CDR2 SYGVKD. The V segment lost 4 bases and the J segment 1 base; nucleotides outside the gene matches: 7. The CDR3 runs 16 residues. CDR3 residues: CAISGYRDRGSYEQYF. For the CDR3, the DNA is TGTGCCATCAGTGGTTACCGGGACAGGGGTTCCTACGAGCAGTACTTC.

To note about this clonotype: Likely a read error: the CDR3 ends without its conserved phenylalanine or tryptophan. The rearrangement joins TRBV10-3 to TRBJ1-1; D gene uncertain. V was pared by 7 bases and J by 7 bases, with 13 bases between. The CDR3 contains 12 residues. Germline lookup yields CDR1 ENHRY and CDR2 SYGVKD. CDR3 coding DNA: TGTGCCATCAAAAGCTTAGGGAGTGAAGCTTTCCTT. Amino acids: CAIKSLGSEAFL.

This clonotype was counted between two and nine times. The chain couples TRBV3-1 to TRBJ1-5; D gene ambiguous. The length of the CDR3 is 13 residues. V lost 2 bases and J 7 bases, leaving 9 bases between the germline ends. The germline gives CDR1 LGHDT, CDR2 YNNKEL (reference sequence). The CDR3 coding sequence is TGTGCCAGCAGCCAACCCGGGGAACAGCCCCAGCATTTT. Translating gives CASSQPGEQPQHF. Based on the CDR3 plus reference TRBV3-1 and TRBJ1-5, the full variable domain is DTAVSQTPKYLVTQMGNDKSIKCEQNLGHDTMYWYKQDSKKFLKIMFSYNNKELIINETVPNRFSPKSPDKAHLNLHINSLELGDSAVYFCASSQPGEQPQHFGDGTRLSIL.

This clonotype was picked up a small number of times. Here the CDR3 DNA reads TGCGCCAGCAGCCAAAGAGATCATGGGCAGTTCTTC. It codes for CASSQRDHGQFF. The chain is built from TRBV4-1 and TRBJ2-1; D not resolved. Germline V lookup: CDR1 MGHRA, CDR2 YSYEKL. CDR3 length equals 12 residues. Trimming took off 2 bases at V and 12 bases at J, with 11 bases between the two ends.

The rearrangement joins TRBV2 to TRBJ1-4; possible D gene TRBD1, 5 bases. CDR3 length: 15 residues. V was shortened by 5 bases and J by 8 bases, with 18 bases between the two germline ends. Germline V CDR1 and CDR2: SNHLY, FYNNEI. CDR3 in DNA: TGTGCCAGCAGTCCAAAGGGGCGTTTTCGGGAAAAACTGTTTTTT. This sequence encodes CASSPKGRFREKLFF.

The chain couples TRBV4-2 to TRBJ2-5; possibly TRBD1 for D (5 bases). CDR3 length equals 15 residues. V lost 1 base and J lost 11, with 20 bases in between. CDR1 and CDR2 from the germline V gene are LGHNA and YNFKEQ. The CDR3 DNA reads as TGTGCCAGCAGCCAAGGGGGCATCTCCCCTAGAGAGCAGTACTTC. It specifies CASSQGGISPREQYF.

The V and J genes are TRBV7-2 and TRBJ2-7; 9 bases fit TRBD1. The CDR3 length is 13 residues. Trimming removed 5 bases from V and 6 bases from J; junction bases left unmatched: 5. Germline V gives CDR1 SGHTA, CDR2 FQGNSA. CDR3 residues: CASSAGQGGEQYF. The CDR3 DNA is TGTGCCAGCAGCGCGGGACAGGGCGGCGAGCAGTACTTC. Using reference TRBV7-2 and TRBJ2-7 for the parts outside the CDR3, the full variable domain is GAGVSQSPSNKVTEKGKDVELRCDPISGHTALYWYRQSLGQGLEFLIYFQGNSAPDKSGLPSDRFSAERTGGSVSTLTIQRTQQEDSAVYLCASSAGQGGEQYFGPGTRLTVT.

Turning to this clonotype: This sequence may be a read error, since a much larger clone differs from it by one base. It is likely a read error, because the conserved phenylalanine at the end of the CDR3 is missing. The V call is TRBV12-3 or TRBV12-4, the J call TRBJ1-4, with 10 bases lining up with TRBD1. The CDR3 length is 14 residues. Germline trimming cut 4 bases from V and 6 bases from J; bases unmatched to any gene: 2. The CDR3 protein is CASSSTGGDEKLFS. CDR3 nucleotides: TGTGCCAGCAGTTCGACAGGGGGCGATGAAAAACTGTTTTCT.

This clonotype was counted a single time. The chain uses TRBV28 and TRBJ2-5; D is possibly TRBD1 or TRBD2 (5 bases each). The CDR3 sequence is 21 residues long. Looked up from germline, CDR1 is MDHEN and CDR2 is SYDVKM. Trimming took 3 bases from V and 0 from J, leaving 29 bases between them. CDR3 sequence (DNA): TGTGCCAGCAGTTTTCGGGGCTTGCCTATCTGCCTGTTTCGCCACCAAGAGACCCAGTACTTC. Its protein is CASSFRGLPICLFRHQETQYF.

The chain joins TRBV12-3 or TRBV12-4 to TRBJ1-6; 8 nucleotides align to TRBD1. The CDR3 contains 12 residues. With V trimmed by 6 bases and J by 11 bases, 3 bases remained unmatched. CDR3 protein: CASSTGGPPLHF. CDR3 nucleotide sequence: TGTGCCAGCAGCACAGGGGGACCACCCCTCCACTTT.

The chain combines TRBV24-1 with TRBJ2-3, with D unclear. Germline V gene data show CDR1 as KGHDR and CDR2 as SFDVKD. V lost 4 bases to trimming and J lost 2 bases, with 12 bases between them. The CDR3 extends over 15 amino acids. The CDR3: CATSDRVDITDTQYF. The CDR3 nucleotides read TGTGCCACCAGTGACAGAGTCGATATCACAGATACGCAGTATTTT.

The gene calls are TRBV12-3 or TRBV12-4 and TRBJ2-2; D is undetermined. Trimming shortened V by 3 bases and J by 2 bases, and 7 bases separated the two germline ends. CDR3 length: 14 amino acids. This CDR3 is CASSFSRNTGELFF. The CDR3 DNA is TGTGCCAGCAGTTTTTCTCGTAACACCGGGGAGCTGTTTTTT.

In its sample, this clonotype was seen a few times. The genes are TRBV4-2 and TRBJ1-3, with TRBD1 matching 10 bases. Trimming cost V 4 bases and J 0 bases; bases outside gene matches: 6. The length of the CDR3 is 17 residues. Per the germline V gene, CDR1 is LGHNA and CDR2 is YNFKEQ. CDR3 DNA sequence: TGTGCCAGCAGCCTTGGGACAGGGGAACGCTCTGGAAACACCATATATTTT. Translated: CASSLGTGERSGNTIYF.

The V gene is TRBV5-6, the J gene TRBJ2-2, with D perhaps being TRBD1 or TRBD2 (6 bases each). This CDR3 spans 16 amino acids. Germline CDR1 reads SGHDT; CDR2 reads YYEEEE. The V and J ends lost 1 base and 3 bases respectively, with 13 bases between them. CDR3 nucleotide sequence: TGTGCCAGCAGCTTGCCGGGGGCCAGGGACACCGGGGAGCTGTTTTTT. This codes for CASSLPGARDTGELFF. The whole variable domain, remainder taken from reference TRBV5-6 and TRBJ2-2, is DAGVTQSPTHLIKTRGQQVTLRCSPKSGHDTVSWYQQALGQGPQFIFQYYEEEERQRGNFPDRFSGHQFPNYSSELNVNALLLGDSALYLCASSLPGARDTGELFFGEGSRLTVL.

V is TRBV5-1 and J is TRBJ2-2; tentatively, D is TRBD2 (7 bases). Trimming stripped 1 base from V and 5 bases from J, with 15 bases between. The germline gives CDR1 SGHRS, CDR2 YFSETQ. The CDR3 consists of 16 residues. This CDR3 reads CASSLTGLRGTGELFF. The CDR3 DNA reads as TGCGCCAGCAGCTTGACGGGACTAAGGGGGACCGGGGAGCTGTTTTTT.

In the case of this clonotype: A read error may explain this, as a much larger clone is one base away. The V gene is TRBV6-5, the J gene TRBJ2-1, with 8 nucleotides matching TRBD2. Germline CDR1 MNHEY, CDR2 SVGAGI. With 5 bases clipped from V and 3 bases from J, the junction kept 3 bases outside the gene matches. The CDR3 spans 14 residues. CDR3 amino acids: CASSQLADYNEQFF. CDR3 nucleotides: TGTGCCAGCAGTCAACTAGCGGACTACAATGAGCAGTTCTTC.

A remark on this clonotype: The junction does not match germline at one end; this may be a read error. The V call is TRBV11-3, the J call TRBJ2-5; 7 positions match TRBD2. CDR3 length equals 14 residues. Germline V gene data show CDR1 as SGHNT and CDR2 as YENEEA. CDR3 nucleotides: TGTGCCAGCAGCTTAGGAGGACTAGAAGAGACCCGGTACTTC. The encoded protein is CASSLGGLEETRYF.

V and J are TRBV20-1 and TRBJ2-7; 7 bases agree with TRBD1. The J call may be faulty, since TRBJ2-1 better matches the DNA end. Per germline, CDR1 DFQATT and CDR2 SNEGSKA (reference sequence). The length of the CDR3 is 15 residues. The CDR3 sequence: CSARGPPGQYNEQFF. The CDR3, as DNA: TGCAGTGCTAGGGGGCCCCCGGGACAGTACAATGAGCAGTTCTTC.

This clonotype appeared a few times. This chain links TRBV20-1 with TRBJ2-7; TRBD2 aligns across 7 bases. The CDR3 covers 13 residues. CDR1 DFQATT and CDR2 SNEGSKA come from the germline V gene (reference sequence). With 3 bases clipped from V and 6 bases from J, the junction kept 8 bases outside the gene matches. Here the CDR3 reads CSASEGLGREQYF. The CDR3 nucleotides read TGCAGTGCTAGCGAAGGACTAGGTCGCGAGCAGTACTTC.

The chain combines TRBV6-5 with TRBJ2-5; maybe TRBD2 (5 bases). The J call may be in error: the DNA end matches TRBJ2-7 better. CDR1 and CDR2 (germline): MNHEY, SVGAGI. This CDR3 comprises 13 residues. Written as DNA, the CDR3 is TGTGCCAGCGGGCCAGCGGCGGCCTACGAGCAGTACTTC. Translating it yields CASGPAAAYEQYF.